This T cell receptor (beta chain) was sequenced in a study of shared clonotypes between healthy human individuals. In the case of this clone: Its antigen is still unknown.

Study-wide points: Represented diversity, genetic and exposure-history alike, was limited by few donors. Depth of sequencing was expected to influence donor clonotype sharing.

Each subset's genomic DNA was split evenly across several immunoSEQ plates. Only in-frame clones appear in the TCRdb table, and some are missing; sequencing was by immunoSEQ multiplex PCR. The sample contains 400,000 to 600,000 clones, around 79% of which appear only once. The CDR3 has 14 residues. V was cut by 6 bases and J by 0 bases, with 11 bases left in between. CDR1 is SNHLY, CDR2 FYNNEI, per germline. The sample taken for sequencing was PBMCs. The rearrangement uses TRBV2 and TRBJ2-5, with D possibly being TRBD2 (7 bases). The receptor was isolated from a middle-aged woman in good health. Some clones in this sample may be carry-over from other donors' samples. The CDR3 bases are TGTGCCAGCAGCGGAGGGGGGGACCAAGAGACCCAGTACTTC. This translates into CASSGGGDQETQYF.